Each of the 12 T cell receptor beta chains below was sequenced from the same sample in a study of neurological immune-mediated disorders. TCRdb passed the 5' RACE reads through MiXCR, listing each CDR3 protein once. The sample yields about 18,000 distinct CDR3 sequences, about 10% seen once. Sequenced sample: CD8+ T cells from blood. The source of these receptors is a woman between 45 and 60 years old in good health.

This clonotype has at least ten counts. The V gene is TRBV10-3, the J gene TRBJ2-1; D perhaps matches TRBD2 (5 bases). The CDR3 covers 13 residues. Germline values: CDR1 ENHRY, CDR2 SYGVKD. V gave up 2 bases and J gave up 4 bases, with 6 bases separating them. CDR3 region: CAISEGLYNEQFF. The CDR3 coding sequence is TGTGCCATCAGTGAGGGACTTTACAATGAGCAGTTCTTC.

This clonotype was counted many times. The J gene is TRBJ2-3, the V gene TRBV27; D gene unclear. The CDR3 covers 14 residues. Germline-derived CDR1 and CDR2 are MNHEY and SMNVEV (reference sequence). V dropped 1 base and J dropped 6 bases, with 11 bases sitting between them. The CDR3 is CASSLYVGRDTQYF. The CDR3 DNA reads TGTGCCAGCAGTTTATATGTCGGGCGGGATACGCAGTATTTT.

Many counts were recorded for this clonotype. This CDR3 is CASSQSRRNTGELFF. The DNA for the CDR3 is TGTGCCAGCAGCCAATCCAGAAGAAACACCGGGGAGCTGTTTTTT. The chain recombines TRBV14 with TRBJ2-2; the D is unclear. CDR1 and CDR2 (germline): SGHDN, FVKESK. The CDR3 spans 15 residues. The V gene lost 2 bases and the J gene lost 2 bases, with 9 bases spanning the gap.

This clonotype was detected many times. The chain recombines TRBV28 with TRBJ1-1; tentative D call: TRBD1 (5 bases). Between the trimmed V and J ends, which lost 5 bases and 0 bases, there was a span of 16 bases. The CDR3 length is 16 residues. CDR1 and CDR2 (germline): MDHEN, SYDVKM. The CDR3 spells CASSGGWAGLNTEAFF. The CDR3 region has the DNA TGTGCCAGCAGTGGGGGTTGGGCAGGGCTGAACACTGAAGCTTTCTTT.

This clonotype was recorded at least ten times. The chain's CDR3 is CASSALGLSSYEQYF. The CDR3 coding sequence is TGTGCCAGCAGCGCCCTCGGTCTCAGCTCCTACGAGCAGTACTTC. The genes are TRBV9 and TRBJ2-7; no definite D call. This CDR3 comprises 15 residues. CDR1 and CDR2 from the germline V gene are SGDLS and YYNGEE. Deletions cut 3 bases from V and 0 bases from J, with 13 bases between.

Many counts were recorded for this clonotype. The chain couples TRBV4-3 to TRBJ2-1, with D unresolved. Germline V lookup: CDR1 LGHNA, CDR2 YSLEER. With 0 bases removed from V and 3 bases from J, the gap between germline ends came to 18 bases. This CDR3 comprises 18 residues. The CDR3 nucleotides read TGCGCCAGCAGCCAAGATTTGCCCCCAGGCGGATTCTACAATGAGCAGTTCTTC. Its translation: CASSQDLPPGGFYNEQFF.

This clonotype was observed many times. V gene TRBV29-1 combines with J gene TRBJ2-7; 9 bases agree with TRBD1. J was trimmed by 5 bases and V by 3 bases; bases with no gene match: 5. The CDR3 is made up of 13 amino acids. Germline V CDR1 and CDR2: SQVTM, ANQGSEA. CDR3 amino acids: CSVESGQGNEQYF. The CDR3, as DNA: TGCAGCGTTGAGTCGGGACAGGGAAACGAGCAGTACTTC.

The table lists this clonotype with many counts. The CDR3 is CASRPVGAPEGGELFF. The CDR3 nucleotides read TGTGCCAGCAGACCCGTAGGAGCGCCCGAGGGCGGGGAGCTGTTTTTT. The chain links TRBV2 to TRBJ2-2; weak D call: TRBD2 (5 bases). This CDR3 has 16 amino acids. CDR1 and CDR2 from the germline V gene are SNHLY and FYNNEI. The V end was cut by 6 bases, the J end by 7 bases, with 21 bases between.

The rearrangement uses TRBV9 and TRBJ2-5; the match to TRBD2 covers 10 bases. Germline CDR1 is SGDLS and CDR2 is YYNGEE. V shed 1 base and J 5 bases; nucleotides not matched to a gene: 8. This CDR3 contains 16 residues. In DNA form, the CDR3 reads TGTGCCAGCAGCGTAAAAGCGGGAGGGCCGGGGGAGACCCAGTACTTC. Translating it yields CASSVKAGGPGETQYF.

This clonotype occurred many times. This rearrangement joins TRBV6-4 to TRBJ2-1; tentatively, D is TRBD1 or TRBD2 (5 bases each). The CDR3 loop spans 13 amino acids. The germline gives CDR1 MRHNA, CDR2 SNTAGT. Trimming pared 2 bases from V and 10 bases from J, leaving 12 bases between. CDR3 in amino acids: CASSDALGDEQFF. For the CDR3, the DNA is TGTGCCAGCAGTGACGCGTTGGGGGACGAGCAGTTCTTC.

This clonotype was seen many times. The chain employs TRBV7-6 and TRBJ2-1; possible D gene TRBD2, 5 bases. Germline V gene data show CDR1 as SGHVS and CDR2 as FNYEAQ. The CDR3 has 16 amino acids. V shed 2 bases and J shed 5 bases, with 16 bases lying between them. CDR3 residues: CASSLSGGGSNNEQFF. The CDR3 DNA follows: TGTGCCAGCAGCTTAAGCGGCGGTGGCAGCAACAATGAGCAGTTCTTC.

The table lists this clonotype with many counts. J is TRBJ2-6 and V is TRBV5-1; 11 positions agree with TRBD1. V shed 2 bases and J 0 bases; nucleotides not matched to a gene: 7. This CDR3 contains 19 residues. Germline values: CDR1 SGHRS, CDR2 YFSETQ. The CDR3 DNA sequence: TGCGCCAGCAGCTTACCGAGGGACAGGGGGTTCTCTGGGGCCAACGTCCTGACTTTC. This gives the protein CASSLPRDRGFSGANVLTF.